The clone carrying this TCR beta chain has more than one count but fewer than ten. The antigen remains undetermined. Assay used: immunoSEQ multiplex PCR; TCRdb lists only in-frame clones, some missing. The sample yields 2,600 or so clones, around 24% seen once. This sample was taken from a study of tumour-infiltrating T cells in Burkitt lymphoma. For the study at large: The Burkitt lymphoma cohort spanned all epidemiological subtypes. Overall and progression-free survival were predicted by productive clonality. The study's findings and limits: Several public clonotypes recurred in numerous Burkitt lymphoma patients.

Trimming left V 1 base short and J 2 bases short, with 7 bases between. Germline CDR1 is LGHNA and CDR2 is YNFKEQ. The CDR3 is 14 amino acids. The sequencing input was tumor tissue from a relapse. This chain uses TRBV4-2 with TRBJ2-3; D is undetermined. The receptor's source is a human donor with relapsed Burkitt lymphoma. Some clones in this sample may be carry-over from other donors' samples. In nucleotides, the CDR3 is TGTGCCAGCAGCCAAGTACCGGACACAGATACGCAGTATTTT. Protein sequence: CASSQVPDTDTQYF.